This TCR beta chain stems from a study of CD8 T cells in ankylosing spondylitis (dated by TCRdb to 2016 to 2017). For the wider study: The study set out to find disease-linked TCR variants by profiling T cell receptor beta repertoires in ankylosing spondylitis patients and healthy donors. The full study cohort was made up of roughly 25 ankylosing spondylitis patients and 108 healthy donors. Samples of peripheral blood were taken, and for ankylosing spondylitis patients, synovial fluid was collected as well. On the study overall, not on this receptor specifically: A TCR beta motif of several highly homologous amino acid variants appeared characteristic of blood from ankylosing spondylitis patients. The disease-linked clones were reported as significantly enriched in matched synovial fluid samples from ankylosing spondylitis patients. The disease-linked clones had a CD8+ phenotype and were found at relatively low frequencies in peripheral blood. Some motif variants had previously been reported in the synovial fluid and blood of reactive arthritis patients, which suggests shared mechanisms of disease initiation.

Measured from the cysteine to the phenylalanine, the CDR3 is 16 residues long. Just the 48-base CDR3 DNA is kept, in frame starting at base 1. The trim is 3 bases for V and 0 bases for J, with a gap of 14 bases between the germline ends. This clonotype has more than one count but fewer than ten. Its antigen specificity is not known. Base qualities are not at hand, and no much larger clone is one base apart. Sequencing instrument: Illumina HiSeq 2500. Quantitative 5'-RACE with molecular barcodes was used to prepare TCR beta libraries. Processing in the source paper ran as follows. Disease-linked TCR variants were identified with a new computational method built on a probabilistic model of VDJ rearrangement. The public reads were quality trimmed at Q25 with fastp and then assembled into clones with MiXCR by TCRdb, keeping productive beta chains. Rows merge per CDR3 protein into single entries with the most common DNA and genes. The V and J calls were not made by the authors but by TCRdb's processing. The sample contains 250,000 to 350,000 distinct CDR3 sequences, 20% of them found a single time. Roughly 7.4% of the sample goes to the ten largest clones.

The sequencing input was blood, either unsorted or a sorted T cell fraction (not recorded which). This receptor was taken from a male donor with ankylosing spondylitis or in good health (not recorded which). This chain is built from TRBV12-3 or TRBV12-4 and TRBJ1-1; the D gene cannot be named for sure. The DNA sequence is given as TGTGCCAGCAGTTTCGGAGGTGGGTCCATGAACACTGAAGCTTTCTTT. Its protein reads: CASSFGGGSMNTEAFF.